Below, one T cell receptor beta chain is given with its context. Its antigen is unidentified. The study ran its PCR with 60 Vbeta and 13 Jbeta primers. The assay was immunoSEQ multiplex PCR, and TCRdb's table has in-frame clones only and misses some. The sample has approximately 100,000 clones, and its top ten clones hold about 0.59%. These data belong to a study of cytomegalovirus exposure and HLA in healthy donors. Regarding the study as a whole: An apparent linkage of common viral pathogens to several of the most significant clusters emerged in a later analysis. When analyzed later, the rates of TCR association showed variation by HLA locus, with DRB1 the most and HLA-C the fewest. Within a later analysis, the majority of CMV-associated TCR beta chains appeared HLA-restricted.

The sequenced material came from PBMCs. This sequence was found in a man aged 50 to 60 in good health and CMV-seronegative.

The CDR3 loop is CASSYSGQAEAFF. In DNA form, the CDR3 reads TGTGCCAGCAGTTACTCTGGACAGGCAGAAGCTTTCTTT. The V and J genes are TRBV6-5 and TRBJ1-1; 7 bases line up with TRBD1. Unmatched junction bases numbered 3, after V lost 0 bases and J lost 8 bases. There are 13 residues in the CDR3. Germline CDR1 is MNHEY and CDR2 is SVGAGI.